The 18 T cell receptor beta chains reported below all come from one sample, sequenced in a study of blood T cells in healthy people across ages. Combining a sample-barcoded 5' primer with a J-beta primer mix, a second PCR ran for 7 to 11 cycles. TCRdb reprocessed the 5' RACE reads with MiXCR, giving one entry per CDR3 protein. Of 700,000 to 950,000 distinct CDR3 sequences listed, 58% were seen once; the top ten hold over 20%. Sequencing used blood. All receptors come from a man aged 30-40 years in good health.

The chain combines TRBV7-2 with TRBJ2-5, with TRBD2 matching over 7 bases. Germline V gene sequence: CDR1 SGHTA, CDR2 FQGNSA. The CDR3 is 14 residues long. V trimming: 3 bases; J trimming: 11 bases; junction bases outside the gene matches: 12. The CDR3 nucleotides read TGTGCCAGCAGCTTTGGCCAGACTCGGGGGGAGCAGTACTTC. Amino acids: CASSFGQTRGEQYF.

The chain combines TRBV29-1 with TRBJ2-3; tentative D call: TRBD2 (6 bases). Germline V CDR1 and CDR2: SQVTM, ANQGSEA. The CDR3 consists of 15 residues. V dropped 3 bases and J dropped 3 bases, with 16 bases sitting between them. The CDR3 DNA follows: TGCAGCGTTGACGGCGTTGGGGGAGGAACAGATACGCAGTATTTT. It yields the protein CSVDGVGGGTDTQYF.

V gene TRBV11-1 combines with J gene TRBJ2-7; 10 bases are a match to TRBD2. The V gene's germline CDR1 is SGHAT and CDR2 FQDESV (reference sequence). V gave up 5 bases and J gave up 5 bases; unmatched junction bases: 6. The CDR3 covers 14 residues. The CDR3 sequence: CASSTAGLANEQYF. CDR3 sequence (DNA): TGTGCCAGCAGCACCGCGGGACTAGCGAACGAGCAGTACTTC.

The chain recombines TRBV10-3 with TRBJ1-4, with TRBD1 as a possible D gene (5 bases). CDR1 and CDR2 from the germline V gene are ENHRY and SYGVKD. The length of the CDR3 is 13 residues. The V gene lost 6 bases and the J gene lost 6 bases, with 11 bases spanning the gap. The CDR3 sequence is CAIRSGTDEKLFF. In DNA, the CDR3 is TGTGCCATCAGGTCAGGGACGGATGAAAAACTGTTTTTT.

This clonotype was detected many times. The chain joins TRBV7-2 to TRBJ2-3, with D tentatively TRBD2 (5 bases). The CDR3 has 11 residues. Looked up from germline, CDR1 is SGHTA and CDR2 is FQGNSA. Trimming left V 5 bases short and J 6 bases short, with 6 bases between. The CDR3 coding sequence is TGTGCCAGCAGCCAGCGGGATACGCAGTATTTT. This translates into CASSQRDTQYF.

This clonotype was picked up a small number of times. J is TRBJ1-5 and V is TRBV11-2; a weak D match, TRBD1 (5 bases). The CDR3 runs 16 residues. CDR1 is SGHAT, CDR2 FQNNGV, per germline. The germline V and J ends were trimmed by 1 base and 1 base, with 11 bases remaining between them. The CDR3 loop is CASSLASGGSNQPQHF. CDR3 DNA sequence: TGTGCCAGCAGCTTAGCGTCGGGGGGAAGCAATCAGCCCCAGCATTTT.

The rearrangement joins TRBV20-1 to TRBJ2-7; no clear D. The CDR3 has 16 residues. V lost 0 bases to trimming and J lost 0 bases, with 15 bases between them. Germline loops: CDR1 DFQATT, CDR2 SNEGSKA (reference sequence). This chain's CDR3 is CSARDRGLDLSYEQYF. The CDR3 region has the DNA TGCAGTGCTAGAGATCGAGGCCTCGACCTCTCCTACGAGCAGTACTTC.

The CDR3 spells CASSLLSELITDTQYF. DNA of the CDR3: TGTGCCAGCAGTTTATTGTCGGAGCTAATCACAGATACGCAGTATTTT. This chain connects TRBV27 to TRBJ2-3; D gene unclear. From germline, CDR1 is MNHEY and CDR2 SMNVEV (reference sequence). V dropped 1 base and J dropped 2 bases, with 13 bases sitting between them. The CDR3 is 16 residues long.

The rearrangement uses TRBV7-2 and TRBJ2-5; 9 nucleotides match TRBD2. The CDR3 spans 15 residues. Unmatched junction bases numbered 10, after V lost 0 bases and J lost 11 bases. Germline V gene data show CDR1 as SGHTA and CDR2 as FQGNSA. This CDR3 reads CASSLAGTSPNEQYF. The CDR3 bases are TGTGCCAGCAGCTTAGCCGGGACTAGCCCCAATGAGCAGTACTTC.

This clonotype has only one observation. The rearrangement uses TRBV6-5 and TRBJ2-1; TRBD2 aligns across 9 bases. The length of the CDR3 is 13 residues. CDR1 MNHEY and CDR2 SVGAGI come from the germline V gene. Germline trimming cut 8 bases from V and 7 bases from J; bases unmatched to any gene: 6. The CDR3 DNA is TGTGCCAGCCGGCGGGAGGGCCCGAATGAGCAGTTCTTC. This sequence encodes CASRREGPNEQFF.

This clonotype was seen a few times. This chain uses TRBV27 with TRBJ1-6, with D possibly being TRBD1 (6 bases). CDR3 size: 14 residues. Per the germline V gene, CDR1 is MNHEY and CDR2 is SMNVEV (reference sequence). The V and J ends lost 6 bases and 5 bases respectively, with 11 bases between them. The DNA for the CDR3 is TGTGCCAGCAGAAAGGGGGTGGATAATTCACCCCTCCACTTT. Translating gives CASRKGVDNSPLHF.

This clonotype was seen only a few times. This chain links TRBV20-1 with TRBJ2-3, with 13 bases aligning to TRBD2. This CDR3 region has 15 residues. Per the germline V gene, CDR1 is DFQATT and CDR2 is SNEGSKA (reference sequence). The J segment lost 2 bases and the V segment lost 6 bases, leaving 5 bases of the junction unmatched. The chain's CDR3 is CSAMGLAGNTDTQYF. DNA for the CDR3: TGCAGTGCGATGGGACTAGCGGGAAACACAGATACGCAGTATTTT.

In DNA, the CDR3 is TGTGCCAGCAGCTTAGATAGAACCGGGAATGAGCAGTTCTTC. It yields the protein CASSLDRTGNEQFF. The rearrangement joins TRBV7-9 to TRBJ2-1; D not resolved. Germline values: CDR1 SEHNR, CDR2 FQNEAQ (reference sequence). The CDR3 is 14 amino acids. The ends were cut back, 1 base at V and 7 bases at J, with 11 bases in the middle. The full variable domain, completed using reference TRBV7-9 and TRBJ2-1, is DTGVSQNPRHKITKRGQNVTFRCDPISEHNRLYWYRQTLGQGPEFLTYFQNEAQLEKSRLLSDRFSAERPKGSFSTLEIQRTEQGDSAMYLCASSLDRTGNEQFFGPGTRLTVL.

The chain employs TRBV27 and TRBJ2-7; perhaps D is TRBD1 or TRBD2 (5 bases each). The CDR3 has 18 residues. Per the germline V gene, CDR1 is MNHEY and CDR2 is SMNVEV (reference sequence). Trimming left V 0 bases short and J 3 bases short, with 21 bases between. In nucleotides, the CDR3 is TGTGCCAGCAGTTTATCGGGGCTTTCTACGGGGACCCACTACGAGCAGTACTTC. It specifies CASSLSGLSTGTHYEQYF.

The genes are TRBV20-1 and TRBJ2-6; D unresolved. This CDR3 region has 13 residues. V lost 3 bases, J lost 0 bases, and 3 bases lay in between. Germline V lookup: CDR1 DFQATT, CDR2 SNEGSKA (reference sequence). CDR3 nucleotide sequence: TGCAGTGCTAGTCTCTCTGGGGCCAACGTCCTGACTTTC. Protein product: CSASLSGANVLTF.

This chain uses TRBV14 with TRBJ2-7; the D gene is possibly TRBD2 (5 bases). CDR3 length: 16 residues. Per germline, CDR1 SGHDN and CDR2 FVKESK. V lost 0 bases, J lost 3 bases, and 15 bases lay in between. In DNA form, the CDR3 reads TGTGCCAGCAGCCAAGATCATGGACTCCTTAACTACGAGCAGTACTTC. Its protein product is CASSQDHGLLNYEQYF.

This clonotype was detected only a few times. V and J are TRBV20-1 and TRBJ2-1, with D maybe TRBD2 (6 bases). From germline, CDR1 is DFQATT and CDR2 SNEGSKA (reference sequence). Trimming shortened V by 6 bases and J by 6 bases, and 18 bases separated the two germline ends. This CDR3 contains 14 residues. CDR3 region: CSANRAGTFNEQFF. Written as DNA, the CDR3 is TGCAGTGCCAACCGCGCGGGGACTTTCAATGAGCAGTTCTTC.

This clonotype has a single count. This chain links TRBV20-1 with TRBJ2-3; 9 positions match TRBD2. The length of the CDR3 is 14 residues. CDR1 and CDR2 (germline): DFQATT, SNEGSKA (reference sequence). The CDR3 sequence is CSIEAGGGTDTQYF. The CDR3 coding sequence is TGCAGCATTGAAGCGGGAGGAGGTACAGATACGCAGTATTTT.